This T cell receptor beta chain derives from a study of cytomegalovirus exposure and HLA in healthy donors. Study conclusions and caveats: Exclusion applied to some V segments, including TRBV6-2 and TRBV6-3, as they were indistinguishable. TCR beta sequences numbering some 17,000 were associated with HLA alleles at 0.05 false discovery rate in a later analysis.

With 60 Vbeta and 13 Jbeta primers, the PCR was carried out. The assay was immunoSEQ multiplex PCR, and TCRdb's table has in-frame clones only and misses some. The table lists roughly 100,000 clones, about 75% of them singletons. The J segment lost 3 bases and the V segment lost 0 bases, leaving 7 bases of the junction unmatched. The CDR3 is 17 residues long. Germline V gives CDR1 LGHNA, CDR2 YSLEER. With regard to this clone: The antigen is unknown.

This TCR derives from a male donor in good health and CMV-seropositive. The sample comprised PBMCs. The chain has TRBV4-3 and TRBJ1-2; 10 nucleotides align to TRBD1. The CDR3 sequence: CASSQDRGTGAYYGYTF. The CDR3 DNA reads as TGCGCCAGCAGCCAAGATAGGGGGACAGGGGCGTACTATGGCTACACCTTC.